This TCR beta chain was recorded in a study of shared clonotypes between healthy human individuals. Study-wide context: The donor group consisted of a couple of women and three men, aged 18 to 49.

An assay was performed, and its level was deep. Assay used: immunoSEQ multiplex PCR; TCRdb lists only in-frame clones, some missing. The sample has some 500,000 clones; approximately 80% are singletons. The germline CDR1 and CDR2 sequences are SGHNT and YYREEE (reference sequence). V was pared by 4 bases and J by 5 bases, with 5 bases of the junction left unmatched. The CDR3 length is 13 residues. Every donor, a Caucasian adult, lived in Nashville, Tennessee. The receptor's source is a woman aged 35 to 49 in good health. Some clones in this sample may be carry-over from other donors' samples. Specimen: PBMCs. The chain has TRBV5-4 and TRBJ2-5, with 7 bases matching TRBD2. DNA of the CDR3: TGTGCCAGCAGCGGACTAGTTGCGGAGACCCAGTACTTC. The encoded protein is CASSGLVAETQYF.